This entry describes one T cell receptor beta chain. Antigen: not known. This sample is part of a study of shared clonotypes between healthy human individuals. Study-wide points: The generation probabilities recorded for non-shared clonotypes fell below those of clonotypes shared by all four donors. Several donors showed sharing of approximately 5% of naive CD4 clonotypes. Estimated clonotype richness was generally higher in naive than memory subsets.

The ends lost 5 bases at V and 11 bases at J; junction bases unmatched: 8. This CDR3 has 13 residues. From germline, CDR1 is SNHLY and CDR2 FYNNEI. It was at deep level that the assay was run. Libraries were prepared by immunoSEQ multiplex PCR; TCRdb keeps only in-frame clonotypes and omits some of them. Of some 2,100,000 clones in the sample, almost 96% were seen once. The sequencing sample was made of naive CD4+ T cells sorted from blood. Subset indicated: CD45RA+ positively selected. The V and J genes are TRBV2 and TRBJ2-3; 9 nucleotides align to TRBD2. The receptor was derived from a man aged 18 to 30 in good health. CDR3 DNA: TGTGCCAGCAGTCCCCGGGGAGCGGGGGGGCAGTATTTT. It yields the protein CASSPRGAGGQYF.